The sequence of this TCR beta chain was determined in a study of T-cell reconstitution after alpha-beta-depleted transplantation in children. Overall study results and limits: From surviving recipient T cells and thymic progenitors came the high day-60 TCRbeta diversity observed in some patients. Roughly two months post-transplant, alpha-beta T cells reportedly originated from several hundred graft clones that had expanded. Most T-cell counts and diversity one year after the transplant came from T cells that were newly produced.

About this clonotype: Its antigen remains unidentified.

CDR1 is MDHEN, CDR2 SYDVKM, per germline. The CDR3 is 17 amino acids. V lost 6 bases and J 4 bases, leaving 21 bases between the germline ends. Unique molecular identifiers were used to barcode this TCRbeta library. TCRdb called the PCR reads again in MiXCR, with one record for every CDR3 protein. The table lists about a million distinct CDR3 sequences, about 30% of them singletons. This rearrangement joins TRBV28 to TRBJ2-2; tentative D call: TRBD1 (5 bases). The clonotype was recovered from a boy under two years old who had a stem cell transplant for SCID, so the T cells may come from the graft donor. The material was PBMCs, mostly from graft donor cells, obtained 360 days after TCRalphabeta/CD19-depleted stem cell transplant. The CDR3 loop is CASSRVAGELPTGELFF. DNA for the CDR3: TGTGCCAGCAGCAGGGTCGCCGGCGAGCTCCCCACCGGGGAGCTGTTTTTT.